This T cell receptor beta chain was recovered during a study of T cell changes during pregnancy in multiple sclerosis. Only in-frame clones appear in the TCRdb table, and some are missing; sequencing was by immunoSEQ multiplex PCR. The profile shows some 40,000 clones, approximately 90% of them singletons. This CDR3 is built from 15 residues. Germline V gene lookup returns CDR1 SGHTA and CDR2 FQGTGA. The J segment lost 10 bases and the V segment lost 5 bases, leaving 15 bases of the junction unmatched. This chain links TRBV7-3 with TRBJ1-1; 8 bases agree with TRBD1. Source: CD4+ T cells from peripheral blood mononuclear cells, taken before pregnancy. The TCR was taken from a female donor with multiple sclerosis, enrolled in a pregnancy study. The CDR3 loop reads CASSPNSGLDRGAFF. CDR3 in DNA: TGTGCCAGCAGCCCCAACAGTGGACTCGACAGGGGAGCTTTCTTT.